This is a list of T cell receptor beta chains from one sample in a study of cytomegalovirus exposure and HLA in healthy donors. Generated by immunoSEQ multiplex PCR, the TCRdb table keeps only in-frame clones and is missing some. The sample contains around 270,000 clones, about four fifths of which appear only once. Sequencing was performed on PBMCs. These receptors all stem from a girl aged 2 to 9 in good health and CMV-seronegative. CDR3s include the opening cysteine and the closing phenylalanine or tryptophan. A D gene is named only where the DNA matches it firmly. For some rows the clone size is stated as once, few or many, or as a class when expanded; others skip it.

>TRBV28|TRBJ2-7|.|TRBD2
CASVSGLVDYEQYF
TGTGCCAGCGTCTCGGGACTAGTTGACTACGAGCAGTACTTC
>TRBV7-3|TRBJ2-1|few|.
CASSRLAASSYNEQFF
TGTGCCAGCAGCCGATTAGCGGCAAGCTCCTACAATGAGCAGTTCTTC
>TRBV5-1|TRBJ1-6|.|TRBD1
CASSLTPLTGWDSPLHF
TGCGCCAGCAGCTTGACCCCACTGACAGGGTGGGATTCACCCCTCCACTTT
>TRBV14|TRBJ2-1|.|.
CASSQYIRRVGYNEQFF
TGTGCCAGCAGCCAATATATCAGGCGAGTGGGTTACAATGAGCAGTTCTTC
>TRBV2|TRBJ2-7|.|TRBD1
CASSEGQVGQQYF
TGTGCCAGCAGTGAGGGACAGGTCGGCCAGCAGTACTTC
>TRBV2|TRBJ1-1|.|TRBD1
CASSTGGTEAFF
TGTGCCAGCAGTACAGGGGGCACTGAAGCTTTCTTT
>TRBV6-6|TRBJ2-7|.|TRBD1
CASRRTGGYEQYF
TGTGCCAGCAGGAGGACAGGGGGCTACGAGCAGTACTTC
>TRBV5-6|TRBJ1-3|.|.
CASSPGGGENTIYF
TGTGCCAGCAGTCCGGGCGGGGGAGAGAACACCATATATTTT
>TRBV20-1|TRBJ1-1|.|.
CSASLNTEAFF
TGCAGTGCATCCTTGAACACTGAAGCTTTCTTT
>TRBV18|TRBJ1-3|.|.
CASSPTPQGIRNTIYF
TGTGCCAGCTCACCAACTCCACAGGGAATTAGAAACACCATATATTTT
>TRBV11-2|TRBJ1-2|.|.
CASSLDGGRRGGYTF
TGTGCCAGCAGCTTAGATGGAGGACGCCGGGGGGGCTACACCTTC
>TRBV5-8|TRBJ2-7|.|.
CASSFRGTGTYEQYF
TGTGCCAGCAGCTTTCGCGGGACGGGAACCTACGAGCAGTACTTC
>TRBV28|TRBJ1-2|.|TRBD1
CASSSAGQGTNYGYTF
TGTGCCAGCAGTTCTGCGGGACAGGGTACTAACTATGGCTACACCTTC
>TRBV6-1|TRBJ2-7|.|TRBD2
CASSEYQASGKYEQYF
TGTGCCAGCAGTGAATACCAGGCTAGCGGGAAGTACGAGCAGTACTTC
>TRBV10-3|TRBJ2-7|.|TRBD2
CAISFRLAGVREQYF
TGTGCCATCAGTTTCAGACTAGCGGGAGTCCGCGAGCAGTACTTC
>TRBV6-6|TRBJ1-2|.|TRBD1
CASSLSRGQTYGYTF
TGTGCCAGCAGTTTGTCGAGGGGACAGACCTATGGCTACACCTTC
>TRBV5-5|TRBJ1-2|.|TRBD1
CASSMTGGNNYGYTF
TGTGCCAGCAGCATGACAGGGGGTAATAACTATGGCTACACCTTC
>TRBV19|TRBJ1-3|.|.
CASRTGDSRGNTIYF
TGTGCCAGTAGAACGGGTGACTCGCGGGGAAACACCATATATTTT
>TRBV10-2|TRBJ1-5|.|.
CASSEGGSQPQHF
TGCGCCAGCAGTGAGGGGGGCTCTCAGCCCCAGCATTTT
>TRBV19|TRBJ2-7|.|TRBD1
CASSLTPGTGAYEQYF
TGTGCCAGTAGTCTCACTCCCGGGACAGGGGCCTACGAGCAGTACTTC
>TRBV7-3|TRBJ2-3|.|TRBD2
CASSLTAGVDTQYF
TGTGCCAGCAGCTTAACTGCGGGAGTTGATACGCAGTATTTT
>TRBV7-8|TRBJ2-2|.|TRBD2
CASSLITSGLNTGELFF
TGTGCCAGCAGCTTAATTACTAGCGGATTAAACACCGGGGAGCTGTTTTTT
>TRBV9|TRBJ1-4|.|.
CASSVGAGAREKLFF
TGTGCCAGCAGCGTAGGGGCGGGGGCTCGAGAAAAACTGTTTTTT
>TRBV9|TRBJ2-6|.|.
CASSPSPSGANVLTF
TGTGCCAGCAGTCCTAGCCCCTCTGGGGCCAACGTCCTGACTTTC
>TRBV5-1|TRBJ2-1|.|TRBD2
CASSSSGRYNEQFF
TGCGCCAGCAGCTCTAGCGGGAGGTACAATGAGCAGTTCTTC
>TRBV28|TRBJ1-1|.|TRBD1
CASSHRGYTEAFF
TGTGCCAGCAGCCACAGGGGCTACACTGAAGCTTTCTTT
>TRBV9|TRBJ2-1|.|.
CASSVGGTPGEQFF
TGTGCCAGCAGCGTAGGCGGGACCCCTGGTGAGCAGTTCTTC
>TRBV5-1|TRBJ2-3|.|.
CASSLAGLADTQYF
TGCGCCAGCAGCTTGGCAGGGCTAGCAGATACGCAGTATTTT
>TRBV7-9|TRBJ2-7|.|.
CASSFARGYEQYF
TGTGCCAGCAGCTTTGCCCGGGGGTACGAGCAGTACTTC
>TRBV11-2|TRBJ2-7|.|TRBD2
CASSLELAGGYPYEQYF
TGTGCCAGCAGCTTAGAACTAGCGGGGGGTTATCCCTACGAGCAGTACTTC
>TRBV4-1|TRBJ1-1|.|.
CASSQPGHLTEAFF
TGCGCCAGCAGCCAACCGGGACACCTCACTGAAGCTTTCTTT
>TRBV7-2|TRBJ1-1|.|TRBD1
CASSRGQGTEAFF
TGTGCCAGCAGCAGGGGACAGGGCACTGAAGCTTTCTTT
>TRBV30|TRBJ1-1|.|.
CAWRTRQRNTEAFF
TGTGCCTGGAGAACCAGACAGAGAAACACTGAAGCTTTCTTT
>TRBV28|TRBJ1-1|.|TRBD1
CASRKQGGAFF
TGTGCCAGCAGAAAACAGGGGGGAGCTTTCTTT
>TRBV11-2|TRBJ2-1|.|TRBD1
CASKQGGNNEQFF
TGTGCCAGCAAACAGGGGGGAAACAATGAGCAGTTCTTC
>TRBV5-6|TRBJ2-2|.|.
CASSQTSNTGELFF
TGTGCCAGCAGCCAGACTTCGAACACCGGGGAGCTGTTTTTT
>TRBV4-2|TRBJ1-4|.|.
CASSQGASQATNEKLFF
TGTGCCAGCAGCCAAGGCGCCTCACAGGCAACTAATGAAAAACTGTTTTTT
>TRBV2|TRBJ1-5|.|TRBD1
CASSGGQGRGRYSNQPQHF
TGTGCCAGCAGTGGAGGACAGGGTCGGGGAAGATATAGCAATCAGCCCCAGCATTTT
>TRBV11-3|TRBJ2-6|once|.
CASVVRSGANVLTF
TGTGCCAGCGTAGTACGTTCTGGGGCCAACGTCCTGACTTTC
>TRBV4-1|TRBJ2-3|.|TRBD2
CASKPGTSSDTQYF
TGCGCCAGTAAACCCGGGACTAGCTCAGATACGCAGTATTTT
>TRBV5-1|TRBJ2-5|.|TRBD1
CASSVHRGSAETQYF
TGCGCCAGCAGCGTGCACAGGGGCTCCGCTGAGACCCAGTACTTC